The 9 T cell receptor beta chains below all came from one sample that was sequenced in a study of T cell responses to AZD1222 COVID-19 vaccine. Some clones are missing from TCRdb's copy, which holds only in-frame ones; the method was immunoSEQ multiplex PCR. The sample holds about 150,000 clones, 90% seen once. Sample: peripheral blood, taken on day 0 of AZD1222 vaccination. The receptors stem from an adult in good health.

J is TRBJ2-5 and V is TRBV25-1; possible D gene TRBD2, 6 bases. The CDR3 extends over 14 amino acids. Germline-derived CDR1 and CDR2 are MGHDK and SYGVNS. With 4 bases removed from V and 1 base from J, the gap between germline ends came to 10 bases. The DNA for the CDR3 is TGTGCCAGCAGTGCGTGGCGGGGCCAAGAGACCCAGTACTTC. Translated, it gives CASSAWRGQETQYF.

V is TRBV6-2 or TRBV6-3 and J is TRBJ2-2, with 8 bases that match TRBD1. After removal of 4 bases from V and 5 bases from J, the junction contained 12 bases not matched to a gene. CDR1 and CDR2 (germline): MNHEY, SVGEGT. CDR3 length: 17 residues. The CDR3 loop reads CASSSPSDRGVTGELFF. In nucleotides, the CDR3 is TGTGCCAGCAGTTCCCCATCAGACAGGGGTGTAACCGGGGAGCTGTTTTTT.

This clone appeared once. The CDR3 is CAQSGGSYNEQFF. The DNA for the CDR3 is TGTGCCCAATCGGGGGGGTCCTACAATGAGCAGTTCTTC. The chain combines TRBV7-2 with TRBJ2-1, with 8 bases aligning to TRBD2. The ends lost 11 bases at V and 1 base at J; junction bases unmatched: 4. This CDR3 region has 13 residues. Germline lookup yields CDR1 SGHTA and CDR2 FQGNSA.

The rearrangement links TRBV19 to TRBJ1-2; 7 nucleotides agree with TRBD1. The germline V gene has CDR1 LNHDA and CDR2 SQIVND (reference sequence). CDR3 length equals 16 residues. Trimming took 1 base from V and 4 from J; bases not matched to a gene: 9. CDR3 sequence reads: CASSIAAGGYPYGYTF. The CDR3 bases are TGTGCCAGTAGTATAGCAGCAGGGGGTTATCCCTATGGCTACACCTTC.

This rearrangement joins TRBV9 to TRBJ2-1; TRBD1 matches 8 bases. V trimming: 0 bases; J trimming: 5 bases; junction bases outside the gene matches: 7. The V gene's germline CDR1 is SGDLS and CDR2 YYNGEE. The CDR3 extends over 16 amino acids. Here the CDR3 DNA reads TGTGCCAGCAGCGTAGTCGACAGGGGATACAACAATGAGCAGTTCTTC. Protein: CASSVVDRGYNNEQFF.

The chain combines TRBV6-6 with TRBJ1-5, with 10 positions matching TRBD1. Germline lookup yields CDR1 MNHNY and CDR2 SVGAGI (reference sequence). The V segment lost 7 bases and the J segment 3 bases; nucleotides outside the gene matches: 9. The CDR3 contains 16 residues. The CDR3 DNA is TGTGCCAGCACCAGGGAGGGGACAGGGGCCAATCAGCCCCAGCATTTT. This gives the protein CASTREGTGANQPQHF.

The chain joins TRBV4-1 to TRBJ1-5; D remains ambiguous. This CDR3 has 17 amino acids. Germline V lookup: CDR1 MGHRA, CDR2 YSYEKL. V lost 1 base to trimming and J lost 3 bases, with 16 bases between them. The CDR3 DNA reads TGCGCCAGCAGCCAAGTGCCGTGGCGGGGTACCAATCAGCCCCAGCATTTT. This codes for CASSQVPWRGTNQPQHF.

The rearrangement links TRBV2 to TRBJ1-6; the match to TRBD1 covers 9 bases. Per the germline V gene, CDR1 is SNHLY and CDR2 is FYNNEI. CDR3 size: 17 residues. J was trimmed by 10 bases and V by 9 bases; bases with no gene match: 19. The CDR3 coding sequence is TGTGCCAGTGAGAGAGGGGCTGGCGGGACAGGGCAATCACCCCTCCACTTT. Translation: CASERGAGGTGQSPLHF.

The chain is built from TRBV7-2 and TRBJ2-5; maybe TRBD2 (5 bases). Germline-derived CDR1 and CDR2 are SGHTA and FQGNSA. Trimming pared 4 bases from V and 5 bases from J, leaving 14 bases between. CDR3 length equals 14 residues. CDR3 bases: TGTGCCAGCAGCTCCCGGAGGCTGTTGGAGACCCAGTACTTC. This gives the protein CASSSRRLLETQYF.